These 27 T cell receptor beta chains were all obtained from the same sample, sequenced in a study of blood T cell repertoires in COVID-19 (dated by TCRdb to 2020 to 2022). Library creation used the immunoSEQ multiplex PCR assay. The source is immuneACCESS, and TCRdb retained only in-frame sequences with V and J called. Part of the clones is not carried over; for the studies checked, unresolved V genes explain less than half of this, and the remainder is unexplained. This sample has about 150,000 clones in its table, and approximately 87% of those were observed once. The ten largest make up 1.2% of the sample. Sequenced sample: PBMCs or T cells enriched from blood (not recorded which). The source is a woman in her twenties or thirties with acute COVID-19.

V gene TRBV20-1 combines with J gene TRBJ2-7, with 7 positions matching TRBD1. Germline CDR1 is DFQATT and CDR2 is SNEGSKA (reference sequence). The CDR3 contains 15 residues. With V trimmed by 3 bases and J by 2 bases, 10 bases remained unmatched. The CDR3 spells CSASGGQAFTYEQYF. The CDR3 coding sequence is TGCAGTGCTAGTGGAGGACAGGCGTTTACCTACGAGCAGTACTTC.

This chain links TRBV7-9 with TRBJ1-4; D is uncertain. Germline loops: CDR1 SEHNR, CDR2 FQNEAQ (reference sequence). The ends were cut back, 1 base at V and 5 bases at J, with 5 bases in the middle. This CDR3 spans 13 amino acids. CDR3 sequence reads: CASSLVQNEKLFF. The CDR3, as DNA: TGTGCCAGCAGCTTAGTCCAGAATGAAAAACTGTTTTTT.

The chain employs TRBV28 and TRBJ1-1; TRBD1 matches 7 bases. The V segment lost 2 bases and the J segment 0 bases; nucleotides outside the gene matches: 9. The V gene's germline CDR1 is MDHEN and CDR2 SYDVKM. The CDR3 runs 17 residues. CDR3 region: CASSLGQGVGLNTEAFF. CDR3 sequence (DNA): TGTGCCAGCAGTTTAGGGCAGGGGGTAGGTCTGAACACTGAAGCTTTCTTT.

The CDR3 DNA follows: TGTGCCAGCAGCCAGGGGTCGTTGACTAGCGGGAGGTATAACCTCTACGAGCAGTACTTC. Residues: CASSQGSLTSGRYNLYEQYF. The V and J genes are TRBV13 and TRBJ2-7, with 13 bases lining up with TRBD2. Losses at the gene ends were 5 bases for V and 3 bases for J; bases not matched to a gene: 19. The germline V gene encodes CDR1 PRHDT and CDR2 FYEKMQ (reference sequence). The CDR3 runs 20 residues.

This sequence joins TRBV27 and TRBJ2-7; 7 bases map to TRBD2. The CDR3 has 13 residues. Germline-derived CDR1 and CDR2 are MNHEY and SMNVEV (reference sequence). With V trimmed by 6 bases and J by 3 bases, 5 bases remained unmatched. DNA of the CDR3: TGTGCCAGCAGCCTAGCGGAGGGCTACGAGCAGTACTTC. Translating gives CASSLAEGYEQYF.

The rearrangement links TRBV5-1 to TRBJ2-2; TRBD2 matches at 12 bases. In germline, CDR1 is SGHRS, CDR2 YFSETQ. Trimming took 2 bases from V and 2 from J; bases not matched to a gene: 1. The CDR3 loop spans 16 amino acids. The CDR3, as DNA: TGCGCCAGCAGCTTACTAGCGGGAGGTAACACCGGGGAGCTGTTTTTT. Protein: CASSLLAGGNTGELFF.

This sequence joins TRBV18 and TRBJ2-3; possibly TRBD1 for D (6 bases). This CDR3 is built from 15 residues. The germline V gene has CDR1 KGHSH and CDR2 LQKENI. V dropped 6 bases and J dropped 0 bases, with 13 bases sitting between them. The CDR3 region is CASSLTGTSTDTQYF. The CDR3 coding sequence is TGTGCCAGCTCCCTGACAGGAACTAGCACAGATACGCAGTATTTT.

CDR3 sequence (DNA): TGTGCCAGCAGTGTCCGGGACAGGGTCGTAGATACGCAGTATTTT. It codes for CASSVRDRVVDTQYF. This chain links TRBV25-1 with TRBJ2-3; 9 bases are a match to TRBD1. V dropped 4 bases and J dropped 5; count of bases not matched to a gene: 7. The CDR3 extends over 15 amino acids. Germline CDR1 reads MGHDK; CDR2 reads SYGVNS.

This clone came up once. The DNA for the CDR3 is TGTGCCAGCTCACCACGAAGGGGGCAAAGCACTGAAGCTTTCTTT. As protein: CASSPRRGQSTEAFF. V usage is TRBV18 and J usage is TRBJ1-1, with TRBD1 matching 7 bases. The CDR3 contains 15 residues. Germline-derived CDR1 and CDR2 are KGHSH and LQKENI. Trimming removed 1 base from V and 4 bases from J; junction bases left unmatched: 6.

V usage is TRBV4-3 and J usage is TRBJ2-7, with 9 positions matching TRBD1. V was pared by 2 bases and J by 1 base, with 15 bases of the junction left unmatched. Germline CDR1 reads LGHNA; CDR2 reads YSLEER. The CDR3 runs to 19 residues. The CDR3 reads CASSQFPAKPGTGSYEQYF. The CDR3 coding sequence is TGCGCCAGCAGCCAATTTCCCGCGAAACCCGGGACAGGGTCCTACGAGCAGTACTTC.

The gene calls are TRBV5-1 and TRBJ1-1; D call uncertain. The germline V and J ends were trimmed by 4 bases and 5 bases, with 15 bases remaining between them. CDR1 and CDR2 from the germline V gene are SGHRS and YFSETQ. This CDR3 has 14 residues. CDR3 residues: CASSPRDMGTEAFF. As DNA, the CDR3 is TGCGCCAGCAGCCCGCGGGATATGGGGACTGAAGCTTTCTTT.

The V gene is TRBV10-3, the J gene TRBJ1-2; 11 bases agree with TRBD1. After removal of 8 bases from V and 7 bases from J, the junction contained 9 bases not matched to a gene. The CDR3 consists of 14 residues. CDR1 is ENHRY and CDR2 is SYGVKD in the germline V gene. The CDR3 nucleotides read TGTGCCATCTACACCGGGACAGGGGGATCTGGCTACACCTTC. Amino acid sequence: CAIYTGTGGSGYTF.

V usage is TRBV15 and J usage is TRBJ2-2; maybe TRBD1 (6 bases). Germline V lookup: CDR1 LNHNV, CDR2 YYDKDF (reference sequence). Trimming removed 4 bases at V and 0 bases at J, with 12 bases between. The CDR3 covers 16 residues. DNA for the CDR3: TGTGCCACCAGCAAAGAGACAGGATCGAACACCGGGGAGCTGTTTTTT. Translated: CATSKETGSNTGELFF.

The CDR3 sequence: CASSLGQDSNYGYTF. CDR3 sequence (DNA): TGTGCCAGCAGCCTTGGACAGGATTCTAACTATGGCTACACCTTC. The chain combines TRBV7-9 with TRBJ1-2, with TRBD1 identical over 7 bases. V was clipped by 5 bases and J by 0 bases; unmatched bases: 6. This CDR3 is 15 amino acids long. Germline CDR1 SEHNR, CDR2 FQNEAQ (reference sequence).

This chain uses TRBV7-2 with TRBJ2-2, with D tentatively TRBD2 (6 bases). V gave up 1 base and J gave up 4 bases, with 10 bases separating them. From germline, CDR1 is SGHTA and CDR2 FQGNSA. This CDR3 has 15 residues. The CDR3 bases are TGTGCCAGCAGCTTAGATTCAGCGGGCACCGGGGAGCTGTTTTTT. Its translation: CASSLDSAGTGELFF.

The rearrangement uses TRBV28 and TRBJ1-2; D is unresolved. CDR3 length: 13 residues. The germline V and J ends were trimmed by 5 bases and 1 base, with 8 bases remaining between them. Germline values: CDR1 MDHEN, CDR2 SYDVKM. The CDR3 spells CASSLNFNYGYTF. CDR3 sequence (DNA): TGTGCCAGCAGTCTGAACTTTAACTATGGCTACACCTTC.

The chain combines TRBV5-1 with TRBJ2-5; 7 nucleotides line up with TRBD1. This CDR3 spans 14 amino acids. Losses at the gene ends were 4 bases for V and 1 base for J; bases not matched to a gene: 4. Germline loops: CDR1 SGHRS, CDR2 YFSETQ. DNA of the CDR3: TGCGCCAGCAGCCCCTGGACAGGCCAAGAGACCCAGTACTTC. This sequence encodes CASSPWTGQETQYF.

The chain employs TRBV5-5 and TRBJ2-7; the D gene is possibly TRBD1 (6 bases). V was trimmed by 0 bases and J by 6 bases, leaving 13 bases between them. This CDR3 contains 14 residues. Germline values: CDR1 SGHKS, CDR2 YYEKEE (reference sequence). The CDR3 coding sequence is TGTGCCAGCAGCTTGGTTGGCAGGGGTTTCGAGCAGTACTTC. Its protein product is CASSLVGRGFEQYF.

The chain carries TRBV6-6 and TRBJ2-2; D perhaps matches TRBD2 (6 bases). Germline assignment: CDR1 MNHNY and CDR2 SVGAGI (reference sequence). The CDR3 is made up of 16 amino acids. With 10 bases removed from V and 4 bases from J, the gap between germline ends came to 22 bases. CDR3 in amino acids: CATDISGEEVTGELFF. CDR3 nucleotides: TGTGCCACCGACATATCCGGGGAGGAAGTCACCGGGGAGCTGTTTTTT.

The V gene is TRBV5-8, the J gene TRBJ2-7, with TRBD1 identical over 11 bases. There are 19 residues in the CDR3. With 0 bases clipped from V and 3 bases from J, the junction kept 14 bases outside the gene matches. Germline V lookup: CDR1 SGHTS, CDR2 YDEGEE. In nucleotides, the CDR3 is TGTGCCAGCAGCTTGGGGACCGGGACAGGGGGGCGGCTGGACTACGAGCAGTACTTC. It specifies CASSLGTGTGGRLDYEQYF.

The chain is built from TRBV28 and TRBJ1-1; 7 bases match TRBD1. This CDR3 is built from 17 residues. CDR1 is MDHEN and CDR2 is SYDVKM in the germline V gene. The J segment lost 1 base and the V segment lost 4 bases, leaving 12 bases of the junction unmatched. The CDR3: CASSSGRYRGENTEAFF. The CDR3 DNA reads TGTGCCAGCAGTTCAGGCCGATACAGGGGTGAGAACACTGAAGCTTTCTTT. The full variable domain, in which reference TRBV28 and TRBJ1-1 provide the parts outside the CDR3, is DVKVTQSSRYLVKRTGEKVFLECVQDMDHENMFWYRQDPGLGLRLIYFSYDVKMKEKGDIPEGYSVSREKKERFSLILESASTNQTSMYLCASSSGRYRGENTEAFFGQGTRLTVV.

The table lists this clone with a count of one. The CDR3 reads CASSFPGNNEKLFF. Written as DNA, the CDR3 is TGTGCCAGCAGTTTCCCCGGGAACAATGAAAAACTGTTTTTT. V gene TRBV28 combines with J gene TRBJ1-4; no reliable D call. Germline V lookup: CDR1 MDHEN, CDR2 SYDVKM. V was cut by 3 bases and J by 5 bases, with 10 bases left in between. CDR3 length: 14 residues. Filled out from reference TRBV28 and TRBJ1-4, the complete variable domain reads DVKVTQSSRYLVKRTGEKVFLECVQDMDHENMFWYRQDPGLGLRLIYFSYDVKMKEKGDIPEGYSVSREKKERFSLILESASTNQTSMYLCASSFPGNNEKLFFGSGTQLSVL.

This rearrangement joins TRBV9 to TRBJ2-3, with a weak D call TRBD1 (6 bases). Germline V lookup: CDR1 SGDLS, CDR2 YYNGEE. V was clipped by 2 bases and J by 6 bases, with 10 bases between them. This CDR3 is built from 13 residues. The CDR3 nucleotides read TGTGCCAGCAGCGTCCCTGACAGGGATACGCAGTATTTT. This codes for CASSVPDRDTQYF.

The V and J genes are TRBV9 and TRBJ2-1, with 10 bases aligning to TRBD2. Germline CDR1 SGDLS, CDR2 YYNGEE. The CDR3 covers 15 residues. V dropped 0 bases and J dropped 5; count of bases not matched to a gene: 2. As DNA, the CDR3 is TGTGCCAGCAGCGTAGGCGGGACTAGCGACAATGAGCAGTTCTTC. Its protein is CASSVGGTSDNEQFF.

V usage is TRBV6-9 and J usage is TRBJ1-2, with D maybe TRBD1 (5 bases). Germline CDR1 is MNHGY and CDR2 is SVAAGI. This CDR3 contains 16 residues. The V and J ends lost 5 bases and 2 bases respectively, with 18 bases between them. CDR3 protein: CASSPIDRIVNYGYTF. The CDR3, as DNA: TGTGCCAGCAGTCCCATTGACAGAATAGTAAACTATGGCTACACCTTC.

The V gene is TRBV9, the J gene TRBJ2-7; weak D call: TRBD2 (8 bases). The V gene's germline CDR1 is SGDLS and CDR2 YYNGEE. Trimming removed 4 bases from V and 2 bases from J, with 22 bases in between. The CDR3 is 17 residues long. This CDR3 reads CASSPGTAGTRAYEQYF. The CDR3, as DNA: TGTGCCAGCAGCCCTGGGACAGCCGGGACTAGGGCCTACGAGCAGTACTTC.

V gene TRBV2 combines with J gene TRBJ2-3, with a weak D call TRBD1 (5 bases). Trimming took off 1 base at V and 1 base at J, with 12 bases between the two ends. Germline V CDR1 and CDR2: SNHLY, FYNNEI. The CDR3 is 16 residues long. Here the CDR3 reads CASSEGAGWGTDTQYF. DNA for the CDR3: TGTGCCAGCAGTGAAGGGGCAGGGTGGGGCACAGATACGCAGTATTTT.